One sample yielded the 25 T cell receptor beta chains listed below, sequenced in a study of cytomegalovirus exposure and HLA in healthy donors (dated by TCRdb to 2016 to 2017). Library prep was done by the immunoSEQ multiplex PCR assay. The multiplex PCR relied on a mix of 60 forward primers for TCR Vbeta segments and 13 reverse primers for TCR Jbeta segments. TCRdb obtained this table from immuneACCESS and retained in-frame rearrangements with V and J assigned. These tables miss some clones; where compared with another copy, unresolved V genes account for less than half of the shortfall, and the remainder is unexplained. In all, the sample holds 80,000 or so clones, and about 73% of those were seen once. Clones ranked in the top ten supply approximately 4.5% of the sample. Sequenced: PBMCs. The receptors were gathered from a man in his forties in good health and CMV-seronegative.

A note on this clone: The junction differs from germline at one of its ends, possibly a read error. The chain joins TRBV13 to TRBJ2-1; 9 nucleotides align to TRBD2. This CDR3 has 14 residues. CDR1 and CDR2 from the germline V gene are PRHDT and FYEKMQ (reference sequence). As DNA, the CDR3 is TGTGCCAGCAGCCAACTAGCGGGCCCCCCTGGGTTTATCTTC. It is translated as CASSQLAGPPGFIF.

This chain uses TRBV2 with TRBJ2-1; D ambiguous. The CDR3 spans 12 residues. Germline values: CDR1 SNHLY, CDR2 FYNNEI. V lost 6 bases and J 6 bases, leaving 9 bases between the germline ends. CDR3 DNA: TGTGCCAGCAGGCCTAGTGGCAATGAGCAGTTCTTC. Amino acid sequence: CASRPSGNEQFF.

V gene TRBV29-1 combines with J gene TRBJ2-1, with TRBD1 as a possible D gene (5 bases). Germline V CDR1 and CDR2: SQVTM, ANQGSEA. The V and J ends lost 2 bases and 5 bases respectively, with 19 bases between them. The CDR3 is made up of 16 amino acids. CDR3 loop: CSVEFPDTVNHNEQFF. CDR3 coding DNA: TGCAGCGTTGAATTCCCGGACACCGTAAACCACAATGAGCAGTTCTTC.

V is TRBV2 and J is TRBJ2-7; D remains unclear. Germline CDR1 SNHLY, CDR2 FYNNEI. Trimming took off 8 bases at V and 5 bases at J, with 10 bases between the two ends. The CDR3 has 11 amino acids. CDR3 coding DNA: TGTGCCAGCGGCGGAGCTAACGAGCAGTACTTC. Encoded protein: CASGGANEQYF. The entire variable domain, with the rest obtained from reference TRBV2 and TRBJ2-7, is as follows: EPEVTQTPSHQVTQMGQEVILRCVPISNHLYFYWYRQILGQKVEFLVSFYNNEISEKSEIFDDQFSVERPDGSNFTLKIRSTKLEDSAMYFCASGGANEQYFGPGTRLTVT.

CDR3 DNA: TGCGCCAGCAGCTTGGGGACAGGGGGGAACAATCAGCCCCAGCATTTT. Its translation is CASSLGTGGNNQPQHF. The chain couples TRBV5-1 to TRBJ1-5, with 10 bases matching TRBD1. The germline gives CDR1 SGHRS, CDR2 YFSETQ. This CDR3 contains 16 residues. Trimming took 0 bases from V and 3 from J; bases not matched to a gene: 3.

The J gene is TRBJ2-7, the V gene TRBV7-6, with 9 bases that match TRBD2. Trimming took 4 bases from V and 5 from J; bases not matched to a gene: 3. There are 13 residues in the CDR3. Germline V CDR1 and CDR2: SGHVS, FNYEAQ. The chain's CDR3 is CASSCLAGNEQYF. CDR3 DNA: TGTGCCAGCAGCTGCCTAGCGGGAAACGAGCAGTACTTC. Full variable domain (missing parts from reference TRBV7-6 and TRBJ2-7): GAGVSQSPRYKVTKRGQDVALRCDPISGHVSLYWYRQALGQGPEFLTYFNYEAQQDKSGLPNDRFSAERPEGSISTLTIQRTEQRDSAMYRCASSCLAGNEQYFGPGTRLTVT.

The rearrangement uses TRBV7-9 and TRBJ2-7, with a weak D call TRBD2 (5 bases). V was cut by 5 bases and J by 2 bases, with 10 bases left in between. The CDR3 is 13 residues long. The germline V gene encodes CDR1 SEHNR and CDR2 FQNEAQ (reference sequence). CDR3 bases: TGTGCCAGCAGCCGAGGGAGCACCTACGAGCAGTACTTC. Translation gives CASSRGSTYEQYF.

The sample holds a few counts of this clone. The chain is built from TRBV6-1 and TRBJ1-1; 8 bases fit TRBD1. The junction had 6 bases not matched to a gene; V was cut back by 7 bases and J by 11 bases. Germline V lookup: CDR1 MNHNS, CDR2 SASEGT. The CDR3 contains 11 residues. CDR3 protein: CASIRQGRAFF. The CDR3 DNA reads TGTGCCAGCATCAGACAGGGGAGGGCTTTCTTT.

The chain carries TRBV7-2 and TRBJ1-3; no firm D call. Germline V gene sequence: CDR1 SGHTA, CDR2 FQGNSA. V lost 1 base to trimming and J lost 0 bases, with 10 bases between them. This CDR3 has 16 residues. CDR3 sequence (DNA): TGTGCCAGCAGCTTAGTCTCCGGGAGCTCTGGAAACACCATATATTTT. The encoded protein is CASSLVSGSSGNTIYF.

This clone was seen only a few times. The J gene is TRBJ2-3, the V gene TRBV27; 14 bases line up with TRBD2. The CDR3 sequence is 15 residues long. Germline-derived CDR1 and CDR2 are MNHEY and SMNVEV (reference sequence). V dropped 4 bases and J dropped 6; count of bases not matched to a gene: 3. CDR3 residues: CASSWTSGRYDTQYF. In DNA form, the CDR3 reads TGTGCCAGCAGTTGGACTAGCGGGAGGTACGATACGCAGTATTTT.

This clone was counted only a few times. The genes are TRBV6-5 and TRBJ2-7; 12 bases are a match to TRBD2. Looked up from germline, CDR1 is MNHEY and CDR2 is SVGAGI. CDR3 length equals 13 residues. Unmatched junction bases numbered 2, after V lost 6 bases and J lost 5 bases. The CDR3 region is CASRGLAGHEQYF. CDR3 nucleotides: TGTGCCAGCAGGGGACTAGCGGGTCACGAGCAGTACTTC.

The count of this clone is one. Other DNA sequences within the sample encode an identical CDR3. V and J are TRBV9 and TRBJ2-7, with a tentative D call TRBD2 (5 bases). In germline, CDR1 is SGDLS, CDR2 YYNGEE. The V end lost 2 bases, the J end lost 0 bases, and 6 bases lay between the germline ends. There are 13 residues in the CDR3. The DNA of the CDR3 is TGTGCCAGCAGCGTGGGGAGCTCCTACGAGCAGTACTTC. This encodes CASSVGSSYEQYF.

The rearrangement links TRBV30 to TRBJ2-1; D gene unclear. The germline V gene has CDR1 GTSNPN and CDR2 SVGIG (reference sequence). V gave up 4 bases and J gave up 3 bases, with 4 bases separating them. The CDR3 loop spans 11 amino acids. As DNA, the CDR3 is TGTGCCTGGACTAGCTACAATGAGCAGTTCTTC. Translated: CAWTSYNEQFF.

This chain connects TRBV7-6 to TRBJ2-3; D perhaps matches TRBD2 (6 bases). CDR3 length equals 14 residues. The ends were cut back, 7 bases at V and 2 bases at J, with 13 bases in the middle. Germline CDR1 SGHVS, CDR2 FNYEAQ. DNA for the CDR3: TGTGCCAGCAAAGCGGGCCCCCCCACAGATACGCAGTATTTT. Its protein is CASKAGPPTDTQYF.

The V call is TRBV11-2, the J call TRBJ2-3; 9 bases are a match to TRBD1. This CDR3 is 16 amino acids long. V shed 5 bases, J shed 1 base, and the junction held 7 bases outside the gene matches. Germline CDR1 and CDR2: SGHAT and FQNNGV. CDR3 in amino acids: CASSVTGGPGTDTQYF. The CDR3 DNA follows: TGTGCCAGCAGCGTGACAGGGGGACCGGGCACAGATACGCAGTATTTT.

V is TRBV6-1 and J is TRBJ2-1; 12 nucleotides agree with TRBD2. This CDR3 is 14 amino acids long. CDR1 and CDR2 from the germline V gene are MNHNS and SASEGT. The J segment lost 8 bases and the V segment lost 7 bases, leaving 6 bases of the junction unmatched. In nucleotides, the CDR3 is TGTGCCAGCAAGACTAGCGGGAGATATGATGAGCAGTTCTTC. Protein: CASKTSGRYDEQFF.

In its sample, this clone was seen once. The genes are TRBV18 and TRBJ2-5; D may be TRBD2 (6 bases). CDR1 KGHSH and CDR2 LQKENI come from the germline V gene. CDR3 length equals 16 residues. V shed 1 base and J shed 1 base, with 13 bases lying between them. CDR3 nucleotides: TGTGCCAGCTCACCACTTAGCGGTAACCTCCAAGAGACCCAGTACTTC. Protein sequence: CASSPLSGNLQETQYF.

The V gene is TRBV9, the J gene TRBJ1-2; a possible D gene is TRBD1 (5 bases). Germline V gene lookup returns CDR1 SGDLS and CDR2 YYNGEE. This CDR3 has 13 amino acids. V lost 4 bases, J lost 6 bases, and 13 bases lay in between. The CDR3 bases are TGTGCCAGCAGCTCAGGGACTCTCCATGGCTACACCTTC. This encodes CASSSGTLHGYTF.

This clone was counted between two and nine times. J is TRBJ1-1 and V is TRBV6-5; D unresolved. The germline V gene has CDR1 MNHEY and CDR2 SVGAGI. The germline V and J ends were trimmed by 0 bases and 1 base, with 3 bases remaining between them. The CDR3 runs 13 residues. CDR3 nucleotide sequence: TGTGCCAGCAGTTACTCCCAGAACACTGAAGCTTTCTTT. Translating gives CASSYSQNTEAFF.

The chain's CDR3 is CASSLTRLASYNEQFF. The CDR3 DNA reads TGTGCCAGCAGCCTCACTAGACTAGCGTCTTACAATGAGCAGTTCTTC. The V gene is TRBV5-6, the J gene TRBJ2-1; TRBD2 matches 8 bases. J was trimmed by 4 bases and V by 4 bases; bases with no gene match: 10. Germline assignment: CDR1 SGHDT and CDR2 YYEEEE. This CDR3 contains 16 residues.

This chain uses TRBV30 with TRBJ1-5; unclear D gene. The CDR3 has 17 amino acids. The V gene's germline CDR1 is GTSNPN and CDR2 SVGIG (reference sequence). The V gene lost 1 base and the J gene lost 2 bases, with 18 bases spanning the gap. CDR3 bases: TGTGCCTGGAGTGGCGGAATCGGGGTTTCGGGCAATCAGCCCCAGCATTTT. Residues: CAWSGGIGVSGNQPQHF.

The rearrangement joins TRBV6-1 to TRBJ2-3, with D perhaps matching TRBD2 (5 bases). V dropped 5 bases and J dropped 5 bases, with 8 bases sitting between them. This CDR3 region has 12 residues. Germline-derived CDR1 and CDR2 are MNHNS and SASEGT. Written as DNA, the CDR3 is TGTGCCAGCAGTCCACGGGAAGATACGCAGTATTTT. Translating it yields CASSPREDTQYF.

This chain links TRBV16 with TRBJ2-7; tentative D call: TRBD1 (5 bases). Germline values: CDR1 KGHSY, CDR2 FQNENV. Trimming took 0 bases from V and 6 from J, leaving 6 bases between them. This CDR3 has 12 residues. The CDR3 DNA sequence: TGTGCCAGCAGCCAATCAGACAGCGAGCAGTACTTC. This codes for CASSQSDSEQYF.

This rearrangement joins TRBV19 to TRBJ1-2, with TRBD1 matching over 8 bases. Trimming took 10 bases from V and 8 from J; bases not matched to a gene: 15. The CDR3 extends over 14 amino acids. Per the germline V gene, CDR1 is LNHDA and CDR2 is SQIVND (reference sequence). CDR3 residues: CATTRQGIDRGYTF. CDR3 sequence (DNA): TGTGCCACCACGCGACAGGGGATAGACAGGGGCTACACCTTC.

This clone has just a few counts. The rearrangement joins TRBV15 to TRBJ2-2; no definite D call. Per the germline V gene, CDR1 is LNHNV and CDR2 is YYDKDF (reference sequence). CDR3 length: 15 amino acids. The DNA of the CDR3 is TGTGCACCCGGAGTAGGAGCCGCGAACACCGGGGAGCTGTTTTTT. Protein sequence: CAPGVGAANTGELFF.